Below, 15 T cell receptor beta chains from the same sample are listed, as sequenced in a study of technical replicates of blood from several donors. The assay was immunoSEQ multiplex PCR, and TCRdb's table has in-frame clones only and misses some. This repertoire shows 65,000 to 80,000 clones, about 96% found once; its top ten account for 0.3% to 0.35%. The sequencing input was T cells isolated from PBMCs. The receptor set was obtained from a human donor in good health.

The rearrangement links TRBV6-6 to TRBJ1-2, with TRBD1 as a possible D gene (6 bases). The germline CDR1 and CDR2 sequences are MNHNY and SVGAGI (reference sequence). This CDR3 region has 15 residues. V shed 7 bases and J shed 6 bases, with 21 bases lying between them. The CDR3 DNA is TGTGCCAGCACCCTGGACAGTGGGCAAGTGGATGGCTACACCTTC. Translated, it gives CASTLDSGQVDGYTF.

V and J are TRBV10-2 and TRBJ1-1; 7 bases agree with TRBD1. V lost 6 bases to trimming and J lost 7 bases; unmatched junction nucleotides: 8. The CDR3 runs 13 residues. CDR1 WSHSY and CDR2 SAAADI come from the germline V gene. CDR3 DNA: TGCGCCAGCAGCCTGTTACAGGGGAATGAAGCTTTCTTT. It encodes CASSLLQGNEAFF.

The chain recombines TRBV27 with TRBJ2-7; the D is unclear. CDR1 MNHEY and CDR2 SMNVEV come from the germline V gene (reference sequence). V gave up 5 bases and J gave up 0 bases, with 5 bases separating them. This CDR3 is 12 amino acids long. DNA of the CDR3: TGTGCCAGCAGTCTCTACTCCTACGAGCAGTACTTC. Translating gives CASSLYSYEQYF.

In DNA form, the CDR3 reads TGTGCCAGTAGTATCCAGCGGGGCCTCACAGATACGCAGTATTTT. Translated: CASSIQRGLTDTQYF. The chain employs TRBV19 and TRBJ2-3; 7 bases fit TRBD2. This CDR3 is 15 amino acids long. V lost 3 bases, J lost 2 bases, and 5 bases stayed unmatched. Germline lookup yields CDR1 LNHDA and CDR2 SQIVND (reference sequence).

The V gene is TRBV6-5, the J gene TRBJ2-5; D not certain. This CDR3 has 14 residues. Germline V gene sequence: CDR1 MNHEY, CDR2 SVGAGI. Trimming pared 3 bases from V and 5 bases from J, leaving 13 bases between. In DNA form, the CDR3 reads TGTGCCAGCAGTTATGGGCAAGTTGGGGAGACCCAGTACTTC. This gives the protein CASSYGQVGETQYF.

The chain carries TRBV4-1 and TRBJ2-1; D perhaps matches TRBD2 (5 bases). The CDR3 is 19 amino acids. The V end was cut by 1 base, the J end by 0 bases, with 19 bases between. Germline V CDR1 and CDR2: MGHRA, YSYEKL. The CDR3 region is CASSQVAGRAASSYNEQFF. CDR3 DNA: TGCGCCAGCAGCCAAGTTGCGGGCCGAGCGGCCAGCTCCTACAATGAGCAGTTCTTC.

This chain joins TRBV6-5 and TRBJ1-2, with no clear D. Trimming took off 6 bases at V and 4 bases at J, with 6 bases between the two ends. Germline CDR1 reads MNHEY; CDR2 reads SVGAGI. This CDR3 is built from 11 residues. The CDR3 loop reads CASSGGYGYTF. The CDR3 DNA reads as TGTGCCAGCAGCGGAGGCTATGGCTACACCTTC.

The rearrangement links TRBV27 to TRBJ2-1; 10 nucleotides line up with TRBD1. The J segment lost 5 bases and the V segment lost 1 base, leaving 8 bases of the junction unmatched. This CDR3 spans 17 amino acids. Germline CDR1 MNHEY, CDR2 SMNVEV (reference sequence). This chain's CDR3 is CASSLFPGQGLNNEQFF. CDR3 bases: TGTGCCAGCAGTTTATTTCCGGGACAGGGGTTGAACAATGAGCAGTTCTTC.

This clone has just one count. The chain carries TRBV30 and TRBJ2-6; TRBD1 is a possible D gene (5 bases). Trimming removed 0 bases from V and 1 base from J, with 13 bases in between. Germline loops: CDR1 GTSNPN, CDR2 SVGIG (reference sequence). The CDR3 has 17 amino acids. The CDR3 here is CAWSVDGAQSGANVLTF. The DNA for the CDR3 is TGTGCCTGGAGTGTAGATGGGGCCCAATCTGGGGCCAACGTCCTGACTTTC.

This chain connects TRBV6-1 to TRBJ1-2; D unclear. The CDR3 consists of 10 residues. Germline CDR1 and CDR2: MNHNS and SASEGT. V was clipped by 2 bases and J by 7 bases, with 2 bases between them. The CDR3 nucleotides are TGTGCCAGCAGTGAACGTGGCTACACCTTC. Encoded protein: CASSERGYTF.

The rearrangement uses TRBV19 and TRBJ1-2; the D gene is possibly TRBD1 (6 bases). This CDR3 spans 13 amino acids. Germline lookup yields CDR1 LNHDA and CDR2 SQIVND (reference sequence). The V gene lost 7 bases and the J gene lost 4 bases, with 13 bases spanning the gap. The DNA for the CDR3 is TGTGCCAGTAAAATTCAGGGGACCTATGGCTACACCTTC. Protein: CASKIQGTYGYTF.

The CDR3 sequence is CASSLGPGQVYQPQHF. CDR3 bases: TGTGCCAGCAGCTTAGGGCCGGGACAGGTCTATCAGCCCCAGCATTTT. The V call is TRBV11-2, the J call TRBJ1-5; 8 bases line up with TRBD1. The V segment lost 1 base and the J segment 5 bases; nucleotides outside the gene matches: 7. CDR3 size: 16 residues. CDR1 and CDR2 (germline): SGHAT, FQNNGV.

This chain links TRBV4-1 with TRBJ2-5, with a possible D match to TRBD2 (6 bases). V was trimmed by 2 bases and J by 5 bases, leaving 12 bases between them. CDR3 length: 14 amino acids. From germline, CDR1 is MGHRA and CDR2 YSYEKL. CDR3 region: CASSQWTGEETQYF. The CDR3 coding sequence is TGCGCCAGCAGCCAATGGACGGGGGAGGAGACCCAGTACTTC.

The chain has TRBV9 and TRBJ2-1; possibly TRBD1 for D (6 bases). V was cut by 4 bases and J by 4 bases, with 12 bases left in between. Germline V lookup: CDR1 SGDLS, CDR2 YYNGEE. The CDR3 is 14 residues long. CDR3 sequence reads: CASSPRTVYNEQFF. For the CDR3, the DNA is TGTGCCAGCAGCCCTAGGACAGTTTACAATGAGCAGTTCTTC.

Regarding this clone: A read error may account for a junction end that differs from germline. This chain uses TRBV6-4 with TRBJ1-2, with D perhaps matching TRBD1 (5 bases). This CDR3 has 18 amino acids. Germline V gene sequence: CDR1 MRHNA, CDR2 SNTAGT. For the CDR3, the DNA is TGTGCCAGCAGAGACTGGGCAGGGCAAGGTAGGATACAATATGGCTACACCTTC. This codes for CASRDWAGQGRIQYGYTF.